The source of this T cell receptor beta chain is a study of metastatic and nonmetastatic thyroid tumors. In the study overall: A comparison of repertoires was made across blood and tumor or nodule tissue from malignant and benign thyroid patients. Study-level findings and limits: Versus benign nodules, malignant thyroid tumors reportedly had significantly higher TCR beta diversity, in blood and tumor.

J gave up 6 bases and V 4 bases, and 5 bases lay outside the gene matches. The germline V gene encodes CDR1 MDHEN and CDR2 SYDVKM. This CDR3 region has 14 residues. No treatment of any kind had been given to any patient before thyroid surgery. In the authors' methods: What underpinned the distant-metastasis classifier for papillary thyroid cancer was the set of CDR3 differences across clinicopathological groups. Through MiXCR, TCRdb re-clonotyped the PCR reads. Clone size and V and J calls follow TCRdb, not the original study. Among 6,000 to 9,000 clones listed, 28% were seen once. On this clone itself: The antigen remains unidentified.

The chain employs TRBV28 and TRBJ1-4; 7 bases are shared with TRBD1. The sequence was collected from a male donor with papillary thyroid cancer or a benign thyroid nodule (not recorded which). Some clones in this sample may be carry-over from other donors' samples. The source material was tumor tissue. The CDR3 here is CASSSFDRDEKLFF. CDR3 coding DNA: TGTGCCAGCAGTTCCTTCGACAGGGATGAAAAACTGTTTTTT.